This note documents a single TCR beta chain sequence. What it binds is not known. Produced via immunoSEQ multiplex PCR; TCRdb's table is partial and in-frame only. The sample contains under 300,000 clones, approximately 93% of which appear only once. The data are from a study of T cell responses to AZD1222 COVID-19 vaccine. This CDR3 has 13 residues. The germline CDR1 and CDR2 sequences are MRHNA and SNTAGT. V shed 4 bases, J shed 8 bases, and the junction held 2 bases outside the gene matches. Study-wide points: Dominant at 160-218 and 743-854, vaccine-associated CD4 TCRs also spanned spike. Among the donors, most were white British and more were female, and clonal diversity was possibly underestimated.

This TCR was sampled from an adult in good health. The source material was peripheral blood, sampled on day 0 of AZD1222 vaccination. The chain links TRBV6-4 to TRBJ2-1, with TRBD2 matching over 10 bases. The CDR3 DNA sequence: TGTGCCAGCAGTGGGACTAGCGGCGATGAGCAGTTCTTC. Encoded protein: CASSGTSGDEQFF.